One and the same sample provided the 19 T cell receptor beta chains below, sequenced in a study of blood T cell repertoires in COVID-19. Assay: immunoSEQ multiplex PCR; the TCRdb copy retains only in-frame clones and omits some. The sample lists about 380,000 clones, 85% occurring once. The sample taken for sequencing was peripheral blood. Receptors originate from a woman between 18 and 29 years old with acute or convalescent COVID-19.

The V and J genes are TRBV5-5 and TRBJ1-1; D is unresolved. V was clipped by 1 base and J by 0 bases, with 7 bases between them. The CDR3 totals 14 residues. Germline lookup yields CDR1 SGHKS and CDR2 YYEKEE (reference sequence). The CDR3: CASSLTVMNTEAFF. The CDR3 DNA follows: TGTGCCAGCAGCTTGACAGTTATGAACACTGAAGCTTTCTTT.

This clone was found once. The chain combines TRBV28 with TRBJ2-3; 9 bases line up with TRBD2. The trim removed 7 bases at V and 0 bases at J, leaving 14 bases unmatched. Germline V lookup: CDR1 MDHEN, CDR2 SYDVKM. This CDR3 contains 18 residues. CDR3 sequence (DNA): TGTGCCAGCATGCTAGCGGGACGTCCTCCTACCAGCACAGATACGCAGTATTTT. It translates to CASMLAGRPPTSTDTQYF.

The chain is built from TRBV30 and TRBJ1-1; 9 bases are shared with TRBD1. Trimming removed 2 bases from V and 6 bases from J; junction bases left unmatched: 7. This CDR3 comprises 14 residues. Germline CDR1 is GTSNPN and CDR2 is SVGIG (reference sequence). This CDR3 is CAWSPGQGLAEAFF. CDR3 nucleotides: TGTGCCTGGAGTCCGGGACAGGGACTCGCTGAAGCTTTCTTT. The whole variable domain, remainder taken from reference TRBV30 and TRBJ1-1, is SQTIHQWPATLVQPVGSPLSLECTVEGTSNPNLYWYRQAAGRGLQLLFYSVGIGQISSEVPQNLSASRPQDRQFILSSKKLLLSDSGFYLCAWSPGQGLAEAFFGQGTRLTVV.

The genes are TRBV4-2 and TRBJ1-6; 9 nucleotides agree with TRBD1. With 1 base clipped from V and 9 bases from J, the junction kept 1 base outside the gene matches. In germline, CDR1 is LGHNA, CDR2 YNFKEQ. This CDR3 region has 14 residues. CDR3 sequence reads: CASSQAGQGSPLHF. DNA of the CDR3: TGTGCCAGCAGCCAAGCGGGACAGGGTTCACCCCTCCACTTT.

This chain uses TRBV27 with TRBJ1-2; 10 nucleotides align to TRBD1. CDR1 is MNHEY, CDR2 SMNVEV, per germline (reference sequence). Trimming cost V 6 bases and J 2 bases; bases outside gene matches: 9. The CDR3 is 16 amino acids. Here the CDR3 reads CASRTDRDRGNYGYTF. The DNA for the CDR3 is TGTGCCAGCAGGACCGATCGGGACAGGGGAAACTATGGCTACACCTTC.

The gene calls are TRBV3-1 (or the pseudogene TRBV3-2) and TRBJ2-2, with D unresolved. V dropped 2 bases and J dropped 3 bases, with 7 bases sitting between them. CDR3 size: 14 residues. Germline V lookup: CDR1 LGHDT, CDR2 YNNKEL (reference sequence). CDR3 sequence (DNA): TGTGCCAGCAGCCAACAGGTTTACACCGGGGAGCTGTTTTTT. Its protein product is CASSQQVYTGELFF.

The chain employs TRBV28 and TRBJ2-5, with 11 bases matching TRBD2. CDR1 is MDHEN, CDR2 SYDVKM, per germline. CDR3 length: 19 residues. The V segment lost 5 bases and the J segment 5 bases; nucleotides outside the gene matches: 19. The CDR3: CASSPTENLAGGPWETQYF. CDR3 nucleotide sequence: TGTGCCAGCAGTCCGACTGAAAATTTAGCGGGAGGGCCTTGGGAGACCCAGTACTTC. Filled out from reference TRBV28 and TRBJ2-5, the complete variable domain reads DVKVTQSSRYLVKRTGEKVFLECVQDMDHENMFWYRQDPGLGLRLIYFSYDVKMKEKGDIPEGYSVSREKKERFSLILESASTNQTSMYLCASSPTENLAGGPWETQYFGPGTRLLVL.

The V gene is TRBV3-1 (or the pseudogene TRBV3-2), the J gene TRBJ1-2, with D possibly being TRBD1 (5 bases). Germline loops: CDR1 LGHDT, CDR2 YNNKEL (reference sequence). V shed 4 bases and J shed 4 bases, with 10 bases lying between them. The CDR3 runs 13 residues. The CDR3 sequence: CASSPSGGYGYTF. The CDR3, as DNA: TGTGCCAGCAGCCCCTCGGGGGGCTATGGCTACACCTTC.

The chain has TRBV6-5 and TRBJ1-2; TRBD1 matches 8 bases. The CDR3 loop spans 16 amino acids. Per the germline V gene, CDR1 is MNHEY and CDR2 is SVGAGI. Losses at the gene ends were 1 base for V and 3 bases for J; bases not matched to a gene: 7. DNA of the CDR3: TGTGCCAGCAGTTACTGGGGGACAGGCGGTGACTATGGCTACACCTTC. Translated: CASSYWGTGGDYGYTF.

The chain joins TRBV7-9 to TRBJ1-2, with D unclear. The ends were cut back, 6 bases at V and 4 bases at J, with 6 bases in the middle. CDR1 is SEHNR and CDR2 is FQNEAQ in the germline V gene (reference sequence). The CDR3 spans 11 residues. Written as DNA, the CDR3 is TGTGCCAGCAGGGAGGCCTATGGCTACACCTTC. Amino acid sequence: CASREAYGYTF.

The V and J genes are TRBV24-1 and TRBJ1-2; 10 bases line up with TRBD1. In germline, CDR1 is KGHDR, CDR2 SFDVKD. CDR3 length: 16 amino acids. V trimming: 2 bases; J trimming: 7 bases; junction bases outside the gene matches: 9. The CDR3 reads CATSDYRDRGGGGYTF. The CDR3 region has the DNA TGTGCCACCAGTGATTACCGGGACAGGGGAGGTGGTGGCTACACCTTC.

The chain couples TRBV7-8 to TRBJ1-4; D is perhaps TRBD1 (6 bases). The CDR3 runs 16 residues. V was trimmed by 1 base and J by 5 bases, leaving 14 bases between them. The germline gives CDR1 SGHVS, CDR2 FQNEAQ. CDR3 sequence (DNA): TGTGCCAGCAGCTTAGTGGGGGGGGCTGCGAATGAAAAACTGTTTTTT. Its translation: CASSLVGGAANEKLFF.

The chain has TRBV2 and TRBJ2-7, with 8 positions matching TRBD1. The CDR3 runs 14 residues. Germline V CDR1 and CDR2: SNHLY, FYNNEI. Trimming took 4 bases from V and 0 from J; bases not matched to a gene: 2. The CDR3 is CASSVQGVSYEQYF. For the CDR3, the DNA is TGTGCCAGCAGTGTACAGGGGGTCTCCTACGAGCAGTACTTC.

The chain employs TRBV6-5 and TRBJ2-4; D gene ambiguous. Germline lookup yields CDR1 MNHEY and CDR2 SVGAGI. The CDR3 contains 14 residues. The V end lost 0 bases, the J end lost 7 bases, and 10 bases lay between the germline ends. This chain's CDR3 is CASSYSLMENIQYF. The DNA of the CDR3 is TGTGCCAGCAGTTACTCTTTGATGGAGAACATTCAGTACTTC.

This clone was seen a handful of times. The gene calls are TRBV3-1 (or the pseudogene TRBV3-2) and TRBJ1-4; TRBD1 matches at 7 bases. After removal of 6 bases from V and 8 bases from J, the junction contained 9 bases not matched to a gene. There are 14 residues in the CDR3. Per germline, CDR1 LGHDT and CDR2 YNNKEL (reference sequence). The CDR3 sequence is CASSRQGVEEKLFF. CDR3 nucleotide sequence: TGTGCCAGCAGTCGACAGGGTGTAGAGGAAAAACTGTTTTTT.

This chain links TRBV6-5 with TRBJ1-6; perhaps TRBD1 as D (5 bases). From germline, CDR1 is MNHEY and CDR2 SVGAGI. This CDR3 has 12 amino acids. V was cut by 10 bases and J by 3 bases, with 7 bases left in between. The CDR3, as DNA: TGTGCCACCGACAGCTATAATTCACCCCTCCACTTT. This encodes CATDSYNSPLHF.

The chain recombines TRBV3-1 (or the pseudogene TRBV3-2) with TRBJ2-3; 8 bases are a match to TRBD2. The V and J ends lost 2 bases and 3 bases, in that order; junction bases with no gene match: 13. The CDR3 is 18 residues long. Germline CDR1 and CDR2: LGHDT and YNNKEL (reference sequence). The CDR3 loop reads CASSQSGTGIAGTDTQYF. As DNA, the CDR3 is TGTGCCAGCAGCCAATCGGGGACGGGAATAGCGGGAACAGATACGCAGTATTTT.

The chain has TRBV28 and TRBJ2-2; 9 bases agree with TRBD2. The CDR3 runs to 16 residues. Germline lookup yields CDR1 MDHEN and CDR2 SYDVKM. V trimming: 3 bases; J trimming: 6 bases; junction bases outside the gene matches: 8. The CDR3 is CASSFVAGVIAGELFF. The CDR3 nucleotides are TGTGCCAGCAGTTTCGTAGCGGGAGTGATAGCCGGGGAGCTGTTTTTT.

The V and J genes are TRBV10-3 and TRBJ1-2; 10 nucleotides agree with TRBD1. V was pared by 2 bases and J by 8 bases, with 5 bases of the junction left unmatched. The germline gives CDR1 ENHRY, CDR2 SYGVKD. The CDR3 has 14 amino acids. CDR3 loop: CAISESDRGQGYTF. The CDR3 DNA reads TGTGCCATCAGTGAGAGCGACAGGGGGCAAGGCTACACCTTC.